The rows below give T cell receptor beta chains drawn from one sample of a study of cytotoxic CD8 clonotypes in ibrutinib-treated CLL. Sequencing used immunoSEQ multiplex PCR; TCRdb keeps in-frame clones, though not all of them. The data show 150,000 to 200,000 clones, 70% to 90% seen once. The material was PBMCs, obtained at disease progression, from a patient treated with ibrutinib. Source of these receptors: a human donor with chronic lymphocytic leukemia. Each CDR3 is given with its conserved first and last residue. The D gene is left open where the match is weak. The size field is filled for only some rows; it gives once, few, many or a size class.

size	D	J	V	CDR3	DNA
few	-	TRBJ1-1	TRBV11-2	CASSLVRENTEAFF	TGTGCCAGCAGCTTAGTTAGGGAGAACACTGAAGCTTTCTTT
-	-	TRBJ2-3	TRBV7-5	CVRRILAGVPDTQYF	TGTGTCAGAAGGATTCTAGCGGGAGTCCCAGATACGCAGTATTTT
-	-	TRBJ2-6	TRBV7-9	CASSQRAGANVLTF	TGTGCCAGCAGCCAACGGGCTGGGGCCAACGTCCTGACTTTC
few	-	TRBJ2-3	TRBV10-3	CAISETWADTQYF	TGTGCCATCAGTGAGACGTGGGCAGATACGCAGTATTTT
-	-	TRBJ2-1	TRBV6-5	CASSYSRGISEQFF	TGTGCCAGCAGTTACTCTAGAGGGATAAGTGAGCAGTTCTTC
-	-	TRBJ2-5	TRBV2	CASSGGVSIPQETQYF	TGTGCCAGCAGTGGGGGGGTGAGCATACCTCAAGAGACCCAGTACTTC
-	-	TRBJ2-1	TRBV21-1	CASSKRPTSGHNNEQFF	TGTGCCAGCAGCAAACGTCCGACTAGCGGGCATAACAATGAGCAGTTCTTC
-	-	TRBJ2-7	TRBV7-2	CASSFPGVRQYF	TGTGCCAGCAGCTTCCCCGGAGTGAGGCAGTACTTC
-	TRBD2	TRBJ2-7	TRBV19	CASRRTSGKHEQYF	TGTGCCAGTAGGAGGACTAGCGGGAAGCATGAGCAGTACTTC
-	TRBD1	TRBJ2-7	TRBV14	CASSRGTGGHEQYF	TGTGCCAGCAGCCGAGGGACAGGGGGCCACGAGCAGTACTTC
once	TRBD1	TRBJ1-2	TRBV11-2	CASRATGTGRSSYTF	TGTGCCAGCAGAGCGACCGGGACAGGGAGATCTAGCTACACCTTC
-	TRBD1	TRBJ2-2	TRBV2	CASSGQGAFGELFF	TGTGCCAGCAGTGGGCAGGGGGCGTTCGGGGAGCTGTTTTTT
-	-	TRBJ2-7	TRBV2	CASRGDPSYEQYF	TGTGCCAGCAGGGGAGACCCCTCCTACGAGCAGTACTTC
-	-	TRBJ1-2	TRBV5-8	CASSLNSPDRQGGYTF	TGTGCCAGCAGCTTGAATTCACCAGACAGGCAAGGTGGCTACACCTTC
-	TRBD1	TRBJ2-5	TRBV5-4	CASSFQTGGVETQYF	TGTGCCAGCAGTTTCCAGACAGGGGGGGTAGAGACCCAGTACTTC
-	TRBD1	TRBJ1-5	TRBV13	CASSVGDRNQPQHF	TGTGCCAGCAGTGTTGGGGACAGAAATCAGCCCCAGCATTTT
-	TRBD1	TRBJ1-5	TRBV2	CASSRRRTGGSQPQHF	TGTGCCAGCAGTCGTCGACGGACAGGGGGCAGTCAGCCCCAGCATTTT
-	-	TRBJ1-5	TRBV28	CASSFGLLSNQPQHF	TGTGCCAGCAGTTTTGGCCTACTTAGCAATCAGCCCCAGCATTTT
-	TRBD1	TRBJ2-4	TRBV23-1	CASSHSGQAGPGAKNIQYF	TGCGCCAGCAGTCATTCGGGACAGGCTGGGCCTGGGGCCAAAAACATTCAGTACTTC
-	-	TRBJ2-1	TRBV7-2	CASSLAGGRYEQFF	TGTGCCAGCAGCTTAGCGGGAGGTCGCTATGAGCAGTTCTTC
-	-	TRBJ1-5	TRBV13	CASSLKGQPQHF	TGTGCCAGCAGCTTAAAGGGTCAGCCCCAGCATTTT
once	TRBD2	TRBJ2-1	TRBV5-1	CASSFGLAGGNNEQFF	TGCGCCAGCAGCTTTGGACTAGCGGGAGGGAATAATGAGCAGTTCTTC
-	TRBD2	TRBJ2-3	TRBV30	CAWEYQGTSGSWGMGGTQYF	TGTGCCTGGGAGTATCAGGGGACTAGCGGGAGTTGGGGTATGGGAGGAACGCAGTATTTT
once	-	TRBJ1-1	TRBV11-2	CASSLGGGTTEAFF	TGTGCCAGCAGCTTAGGGGGGGGAACCACTGAAGCTTTCTTT
-	TRBD2	TRBJ2-5	TRBV28	CASSFWGEGPKETQYF	TGTGCCAGCAGTTTTTGGGGGGAGGGCCCAAAAGAGACCCAGTACTTC
-	TRBD1	TRBJ2-1	TRBV4-2	CASSHRTGTGDGNEQFF	TGTGCCAGCAGCCACCGCACCGGGACAGGGGACGGGAATGAGCAGTTCTTC
-	-	TRBJ1-5	TRBV19	CASSILRIWWQPQHF	TGTGCCAGTAGTATACTGCGGATTTGGTGGCAGCCCCAGCATTTT
-	-	TRBJ1-5	TRBV18	CASSPPVSNQPQHF	TGTGCCAGCTCACCACCGGTTAGCAATCAGCCCCAGCATTTT
-	TRBD1	TRBJ2-7	TRBV5-1	CASSDESGTGSFEQYF	TGCGCCAGCAGCGACGAATCCGGGACAGGGTCCTTCGAGCAGTACTTC
-	-	TRBJ2-7	TRBV6-5	CASSRTATYEQYF	TGTGCCAGCAGTCGCACAGCAACCTACGAGCAGTACTTC
-	TRBD2	TRBJ2-3	TRBV27	CASSLTSGTSDTQYF	TGTGCCAGCAGTTTGACTAGCGGGACGTCGGATACGCAGTATTTT
few	-	TRBJ2-2	TRBV19	CASRGGELFF	TGTGCCAGTAGGGGCGGGGAGCTGTTTTTT
-	-	TRBJ1-5	TRBV15	CATSRRTEGQPQHF	TGTGCCACCAGCAGACGCACGGAGGGCCAGCCCCAGCATTTT
-	-	TRBJ2-2	TRBV18	CASSHGQGNTGELFF	TGTGCCAGCTCACATGGGCAGGGGAACACCGGGGAGCTGTTTTTT
-	-	TRBJ1-4	TRBV5-4	CASSWDDEKLFF	TGTGCCAGCAGCTGGGACGATGAAAAACTGTTTTTT
-	-	TRBJ2-7	TRBV5-1	CASSRDGAYEQYF	TGCGCCAGCAGCCGGGACGGTGCCTACGAGCAGTACTTC
-	TRBD2	TRBJ2-7	TRBV29-1	CSVEGTSGRIYEQYF	TGCAGCGTTGAAGGGACTAGCGGGAGAATCTACGAGCAGTACTTC
-	-	TRBJ1-1	TRBV27	CASSPLTGNPEAFF	TGTGCCAGCAGTCCCCTTACAGGGAACCCTGAAGCTTTCTTT
-	TRBD2	TRBJ2-3	TRBV28	CASRGRLAGPTDTQYF	TGTGCCAGCAGGGGGAGACTAGCGGGACCCACAGATACGCAGTATTTT
-	TRBD2	TRBJ2-3	TRBV10-3	CAARAGGPSDTQYF	TGTGCCGCCCGAGCGGGAGGGCCCTCAGATACGCAGTATTTT
-	TRBD2	TRBJ2-1	TRBV27	CASSGTSRYNEQFF	TGTGCCAGCAGCGGGACTAGCAGATACAATGAGCAGTTCTTC
-	-	TRBJ1-1	TRBV19	CASSIFQGFAEAFF	TGTGCCAGTAGTATATTTCAGGGGTTCGCTGAAGCTTTCTTT
-	-	TRBJ2-1	TRBV14	CASSQLRGYNEQFF	TGTGCCAGCAGCCAGCTCAGGGGCTACAATGAGCAGTTCTTC
few	TRBD2	TRBJ2-3	TRBV7-9	CASSSFRLARRTDTQYF	TGTGCCAGCAGCTCCTTCCGACTAGCGAGACGCACAGATACGCAGTATTTT
-	-	TRBJ1-1	TRBV11-2	CASSLTGRTEAFF	TGTGCCAGCAGCTTGACAGGAAGGACTGAAGCTTTCTTT
-	TRBD1	TRBJ1-1	TRBV11-2	CASSLTGTVAEAFF	TGTGCCAGCAGCCTCACCGGGACAGTAGCTGAAGCTTTCTTT
-	-	TRBJ2-1	TRBV6-5	CASSLGGLEQFF	TGTGCCAGCAGTCTCGGGGGATTGGAGCAGTTCTTC
-	-	TRBJ2-1	TRBV29-1	CSVGSPEQFF	TGCAGCGTCGGGTCCCCTGAGCAGTTCTTC
-	-	TRBJ1-1	TRBV6-5	CASSYSRENTEAFF	TGTGCCAGCAGTTACTCCAGGGAGAACACTGAAGCTTTCTTT
-	TRBD2	TRBJ2-7	TRBV7-2	CASSLATSGSYLYEQYF	TGTGCCAGCAGCTTAGCGACTAGCGGGAGCTACTTATACGAGCAGTACTTC
-	TRBD2	TRBJ2-3	TRBV27	CASSLSWASGRPRVTDTQYF	TGTGCCAGCAGTTTATCCTGGGCTAGCGGGAGGCCCAGAGTCACAGATACGCAGTATTTT
-	TRBD1	TRBJ2-5	TRBV7-9	CASSFTGVVGETQYF	TGTGCCAGCAGCTTTACAGGGGTCGTGGGAGAGACCCAGTACTTC
-	-	TRBJ2-7	TRBV11-2	CASSPGPGGDEQYF	TGTGCCAGCAGCCCGGGACCCGGTGGCGACGAGCAGTACTTC